A selection of T cell receptor beta chains follows, all from one sample in a study of blood T cell repertoires in COVID-19. The table came from immunoSEQ multiplex PCR; TCRdb's copy has only in-frame clones and leaves some out. The table shows about 320,000 clones, with roughly 87% occurring only once. Sequencing was done on a sample of PBMCs or T cells enriched from blood (not recorded which). Every receptor here comes from a woman under 30 who had recovered from COVID-19. Both conserved end residues are part of each CDR3.

V gene	J gene	CDR3 protein
TRBV18	TRBJ1-4	CASSPRGTATNEKLFF
TRBV5-3	TRBJ2-1	CARSLVAENEQFF
TRBV6-4	TRBJ1-4	CASSGAGEEGFNEKLFF
TRBV7-2	TRBJ1-1	CASSYNRVNTEAFF
TRBV25-1	TRBJ1-3	CASREAGNTIYF
TRBV6-5	TRBJ1-4	CASSYSKGDDWEKLFF
TRBV23-1	TRBJ1-5	CASSLGYRGNQPQHF
TRBV5-6	TRBJ1-5	CASSLGARNDQPQHF
TRBV7-8	TRBJ1-5	CASSSQGQGHQPQHF
TRBV7-2	TRBJ1-2	CASSLGWDRAYGYTF
TRBV15	TRBJ1-4	CATSRDQDRKLRGEKLFF
TRBV30	TRBJ1-2	CAWSYDIYGYTF